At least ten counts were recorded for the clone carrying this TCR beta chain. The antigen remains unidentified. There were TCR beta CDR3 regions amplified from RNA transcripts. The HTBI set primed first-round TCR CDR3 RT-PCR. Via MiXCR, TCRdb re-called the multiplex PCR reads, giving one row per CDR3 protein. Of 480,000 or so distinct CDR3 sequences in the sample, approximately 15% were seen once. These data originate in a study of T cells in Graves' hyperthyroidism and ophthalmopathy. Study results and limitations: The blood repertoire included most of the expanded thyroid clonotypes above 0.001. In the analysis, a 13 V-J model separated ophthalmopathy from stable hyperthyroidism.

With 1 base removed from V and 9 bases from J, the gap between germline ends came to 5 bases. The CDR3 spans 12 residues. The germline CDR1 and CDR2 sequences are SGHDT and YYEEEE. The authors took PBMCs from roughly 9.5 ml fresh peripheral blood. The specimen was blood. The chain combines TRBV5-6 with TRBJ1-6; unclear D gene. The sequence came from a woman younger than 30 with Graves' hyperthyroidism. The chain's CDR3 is CASSLFASPLHF. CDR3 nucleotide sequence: TGTGCCAGCAGCTTGTTCGCTTCACCCCTCCACTTT.